This entry lists 18 T cell receptor beta chains sequenced from one sample in a study of cytotoxic CD8 clonotypes in ibrutinib-treated CLL. Only in-frame clones appear in the TCRdb table, and some are missing; sequencing was by immunoSEQ multiplex PCR. Among approximately 42,000 clones, 60% to 75% were seen once, and the ten largest hold roughly 12%. The sample was PBMCs, taken after 12 months of ibrutinib treatment. These receptors were taken from a human donor with chronic lymphocytic leukemia.

The V gene is TRBV7-3, the J gene TRBJ1-1; D is unresolved. CDR3 size: 12 residues. Germline CDR1 is SGHTA and CDR2 is FQGTGA. V lost 3 bases and J 11 bases, leaving 13 bases between the germline ends. Here the CDR3 DNA reads TGTGCCAGCAGCTTTTTCGACTCCGGGGCTTTCTTT. The encoded protein is CASSFFDSGAFF.

The chain couples TRBV28 to TRBJ2-1; D is unresolved. The CDR3 loop spans 11 amino acids. Deletions cut 2 bases from V and 10 bases from J, with 6 bases between. In germline, CDR1 is MDHEN, CDR2 SYDVKM. This chain's CDR3 is CASSLAREQFF. The DNA of the CDR3 is TGTGCCAGCAGTTTAGCGAGGGAGCAGTTCTTC.

This chain joins TRBV19 and TRBJ2-1; no definite D call. The germline gives CDR1 LNHDA, CDR2 SQIVND (reference sequence). This CDR3 comprises 15 residues. V lost 6 bases and J lost 4, with 16 bases in between. CDR3 coding DNA: TGTGCCAGTAGCACGCCCGAAGTATTTTACAATGAGCAGTTCTTC. Amino acid sequence: CASSTPEVFYNEQFF. The whole variable domain, remainder taken from reference TRBV19 and TRBJ2-1, is DGGITQSPKYLFRKEGQNVTLSCEQNLNHDAMYWYRQDPGQGLRLIYYSQIVNDFQKGDIAEGYSVSREKKESFPLTVTSAQKNPTAFYLCASSTPEVFYNEQFFGPGTRLTVL.

CDR3 sequence: CASSELGRAGETQYF. The CDR3 region has the DNA TGCGCCAGCAGTGAGTTGGGCAGGGCGGGGGAGACCCAGTACTTC. J is TRBJ2-5 and V is TRBV10-2; a weak D match, TRBD2 (6 bases). Germline CDR1 and CDR2: WSHSY and SAAADI. The CDR3 is made up of 15 amino acids. With 1 base removed from V and 5 bases from J, the gap between germline ends came to 14 bases.

This sequence joins TRBV2 and TRBJ1-1; maybe TRBD1 (6 bases). The CDR3 extends over 13 amino acids. The germline V and J ends were trimmed by 7 bases and 6 bases, with 15 bases remaining between them. Germline V gene sequence: CDR1 SNHLY, CDR2 FYNNEI. The CDR3 loop is CASKLAGAPEAFF. The CDR3 nucleotides are TGTGCCAGCAAACTCGCAGGGGCGCCTGAAGCTTTCTTT. Looking up the rest from reference TRBV2 and TRBJ1-1 gives the full variable domain: EPEVTQTPSHQVTQMGQEVILRCVPISNHLYFYWYRQILGQKVEFLVSFYNNEISEKSEIFDDQFSVERPDGSNFTLKIRSTKLEDSAMYFCASKLAGAPEAFFGQGTRLTVV.

This clone has only a few counts. This sample includes further DNA sequences coding for the same CDR3. This chain links TRBV9 with TRBJ2-5; no firm D call. Per germline, CDR1 SGDLS and CDR2 YYNGEE. V lost 2 bases and J lost 1, with 9 bases in between. This CDR3 has 14 residues. The CDR3 DNA reads as TGTGCCAGCAGCGTGGAGTTGGCCCAAGAGACCCAGTACTTC. Its translation is CASSVELAQETQYF.

The genes are TRBV5-1 and TRBJ2-7; D not certain. CDR3 length equals 12 residues. V was cut by 0 bases and J by 0 bases, with 1 base left in between. Germline V lookup: CDR1 SGHRS, CDR2 YFSETQ. The CDR3 DNA follows: TGCGCCAGCAGCTTGGTCTCCTACGAGCAGTACTTC. Its translation: CASSLVSYEQYF.

The chain recombines TRBV19 with TRBJ1-1; D may be TRBD1 (5 bases). The CDR3 loop spans 15 amino acids. The germline gives CDR1 LNHDA, CDR2 SQIVND (reference sequence). The V end was cut by 11 bases, the J end by 1 base, with 20 bases between. The DNA of the CDR3 is TGTGCCGCTGCCCGGCAGGGCGGGGGGAACACTGAAGCTTTCTTT. This translates into CAAARQGGGNTEAFF.

Comment on this clone: The junction departs from the called germline gene at one end, perhaps through a read error. The CDR3 DNA reads TGCGCCAGCAGTCGGACTAGCGGGAGCAAAGATACGCAGTATTTT. This codes for CASSRTSGSKDTQYF. The rearrangement joins TRBV10-1 to TRBJ2-3; 13 nucleotides line up with TRBD2. This CDR3 is built from 15 residues. Germline V gene sequence: CDR1 WNHNN, CDR2 SYGVQD (reference sequence).

The chain is built from TRBV29-1 and TRBJ2-1; 11 nucleotides agree with TRBD1. V trimming: 2 bases; J trimming: 1 base; junction bases outside the gene matches: 7. The CDR3 is made up of 17 amino acids. Germline loops: CDR1 SQVTM, CDR2 ANQGSEA. CDR3 sequence reads: CSVERPGDRGSYNEQFF. The CDR3 DNA sequence: TGCAGCGTTGAACGACCGGGGGACAGGGGGTCCTACAATGAGCAGTTCTTC.

This clone has more than one count but fewer than ten. The chain carries TRBV9 and TRBJ2-4; D uncertain. The V and J ends lost 0 bases and 9 bases respectively, with 10 bases between them. Germline V gene sequence: CDR1 SGDLS, CDR2 YYNGEE. This CDR3 is built from 13 residues. The DNA of the CDR3 is TGTGCCAGCAGCGTAGATACAGAAGGCATTCAGTACTTC. Protein product: CASSVDTEGIQYF. The variable domain in full, with the rest retrieved from reference TRBV9 and TRBJ2-4, is DSGVTQTPKHLITATGQRVTLRCSPRSGDLSVYWYQQSLDQGLQFLIQYYNGEERAKGNILERFSAQQFPDLHSELNLSSLELGDSALYFCASSVDTEGIQYFGAGTRLSVL.

The chain uses TRBV11-3 and TRBJ2-2; TRBD2 agrees at 10 bases. Per the germline V gene, CDR1 is SGHNT and CDR2 is YENEEA. J lost 4 bases, V lost 5 bases, and 7 bases had no gene match. The CDR3 has 16 amino acids. The CDR3 protein is CASSPLAGAGTGELFF. In DNA form, the CDR3 reads TGTGCCAGCAGCCCCCTAGCGGGAGCCGGCACCGGGGAGCTGTTTTTT.

The chain recombines TRBV6-1 with TRBJ1-2, with D tentatively TRBD1 (5 bases). V was pared by 6 bases and J by 2 bases, with 16 bases between. The CDR3 runs 15 residues. The germline V gene has CDR1 MNHNS and CDR2 SASEGT. The CDR3 DNA reads as TGTGCCAGCAGACCCTTCTTTGACAGAAACTATGGCTACACCTTC. It yields the protein CASRPFFDRNYGYTF.

This clone was picked up a small number of times. The genes are TRBV27 and TRBJ2-2; D is tentatively TRBD1 or TRBD2 (5 bases each). Per the germline V gene, CDR1 is MNHEY and CDR2 is SMNVEV (reference sequence). The CDR3 extends over 17 amino acids. V was shortened by 4 bases and J by 0 bases, with 15 bases between the two germline ends. CDR3 sequence (DNA): TGTGCCAGCAGTTATTGGAACGGGGCACCGAACACCGGGGAGCTGTTTTTT. This gives the protein CASSYWNGAPNTGELFF.

The rearrangement uses TRBV30 and TRBJ1-1, with 9 bases lining up with TRBD1. The CDR3 loop spans 12 amino acids. Trimming removed 5 bases from V and 4 bases from J; junction bases left unmatched: 2. Germline V gene lookup returns CDR1 GTSNPN and CDR2 SVGIG (reference sequence). The CDR3 nucleotides read TGTGCCTGGGACAGGGGGAGCACTGAAGCTTTCTTT. It is translated as CAWDRGSTEAFF.

The chain employs TRBV4-2 and TRBJ2-3; 7 nucleotides match TRBD2. Germline lookup yields CDR1 LGHNA and CDR2 YNFKEQ. This CDR3 comprises 16 residues. V lost 1 base to trimming and J lost 4 bases; unmatched junction nucleotides: 8. The CDR3 nucleotides read TGTGCCAGCAGCCAAGTTGGGGGAGGGCCCTCAGATACGCAGTATTTT. This translates into CASSQVGGGPSDTQYF.

The genes are TRBV19 and TRBJ2-1; 16 nucleotides agree with TRBD2. The CDR3 is 18 residues long. Germline lookup yields CDR1 LNHDA and CDR2 SQIVND (reference sequence). V lost 7 bases and J lost 3; bases outside the gene matches: 9. The CDR3 reads CASKPTGTSGRVYNEQFF. CDR3 in DNA: TGTGCCAGTAAGCCTACCGGGACTAGCGGGAGGGTCTACAATGAGCAGTTCTTC. Combining the CDR3 with reference TRBV19 and TRBJ2-1 gives the whole variable domain DGGITQSPKYLFRKEGQNVTLSCEQNLNHDAMYWYRQDPGQGLRLIYYSQIVNDFQKGDIAEGYSVSREKKESFPLTVTSAQKNPTAFYLCASKPTGTSGRVYNEQFFGPGTRLTVL.

The rearrangement links TRBV11-2 to TRBJ2-3; 9 nucleotides line up with TRBD1. V dropped 5 bases and J dropped 4; count of bases not matched to a gene: 7. CDR1 is SGHAT and CDR2 is FQNNGV in the germline V gene. This CDR3 spans 15 amino acids. CDR3 protein: CASSPNRGRSDTQYF. The CDR3 DNA is TGTGCCAGCAGCCCTAACAGGGGGCGCTCAGATACGCAGTATTTT.